This TCR beta chain was retrieved from a study of T cells in Graves' hyperthyroidism and ophthalmopathy. Exclusion of a patient resulted from uncontrolled infection, other autoimmune disease, pregnancy or lactation. The germline V and J ends were trimmed by 6 bases and 9 bases, with 18 bases remaining between them. This CDR3 contains 14 residues. The germline gives CDR1 SEHNR, CDR2 FQNEAQ (reference sequence). This clonotype was seen ten or more times. TCR beta CDR3 regions were amplified from RNA transcripts. In the first-round RT-PCR of the TCR CDR3, the HTBI primer set was used. MiXCR, applied by TCRdb to the multiplex PCR reads, yields one record per CDR3 protein. The table has fewer than 550,000 distinct CDR3 sequences, approximately 14% seen once.

The TCR was taken from a young woman with Graves' hyperthyroidism. Sequenced material: blood. V usage is TRBV7-9 and J usage is TRBJ2-1; a possible D gene is TRBD2 (5 bases). CDR3 region: CASRKSGFTAEQFF. CDR3 sequence (DNA): TGTGCCAGCAGAAAATCGGGGTTCACAGCTGAGCAGTTCTTC. Filled out from reference TRBV7-9 and TRBJ2-1, the complete variable domain reads DTGVSQNPRHKITKRGQNVTFRCDPISEHNRLYWYRQTLGQGPEFLTYFQNEAQLEKSRLLSDRFSAERPKGSFSTLEIQRTEQGDSAMYLCASRKSGFTAEQFFGPGTRLTVL.